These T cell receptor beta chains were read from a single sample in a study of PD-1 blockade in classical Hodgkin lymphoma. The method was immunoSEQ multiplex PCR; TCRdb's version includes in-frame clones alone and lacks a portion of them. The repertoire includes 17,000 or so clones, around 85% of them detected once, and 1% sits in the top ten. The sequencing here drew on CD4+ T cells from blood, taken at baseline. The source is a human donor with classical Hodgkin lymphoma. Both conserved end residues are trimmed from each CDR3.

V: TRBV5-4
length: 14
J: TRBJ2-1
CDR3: ASSWVAGSAYNEQF

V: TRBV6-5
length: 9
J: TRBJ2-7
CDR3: ASSATGRRY

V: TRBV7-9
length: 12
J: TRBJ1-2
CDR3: ASSLNRGGPGYT

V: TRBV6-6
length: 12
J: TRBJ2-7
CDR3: ASSLGTVFSEQY

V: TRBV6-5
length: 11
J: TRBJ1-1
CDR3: ASIRTGGTEAF

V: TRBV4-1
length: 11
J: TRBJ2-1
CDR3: ASSSPRYNEQF

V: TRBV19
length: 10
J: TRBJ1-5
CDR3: ASRIGSQPQH

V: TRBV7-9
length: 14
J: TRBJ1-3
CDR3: ASSVWGQGSGNTIY

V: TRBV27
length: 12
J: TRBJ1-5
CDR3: ASSLSPGWQPQH

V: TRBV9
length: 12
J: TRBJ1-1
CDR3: ASSWDGEETEAF

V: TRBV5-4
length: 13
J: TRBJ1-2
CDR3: ASSRSGGAAYGYT

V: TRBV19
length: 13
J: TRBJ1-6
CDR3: ASRRGSAYNSPLH

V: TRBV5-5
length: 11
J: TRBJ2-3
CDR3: ASSFSSTDTQY

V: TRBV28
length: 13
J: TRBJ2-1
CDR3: ASSAGTAAYNEQF

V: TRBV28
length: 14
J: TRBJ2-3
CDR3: ASSGPGTGSTDTQY

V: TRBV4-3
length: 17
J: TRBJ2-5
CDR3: ASSQDQVGRGRLQETQY

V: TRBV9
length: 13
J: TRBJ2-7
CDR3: ASSVGGTSSYEQY

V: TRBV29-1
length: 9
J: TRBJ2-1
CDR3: SVPHRGEQF

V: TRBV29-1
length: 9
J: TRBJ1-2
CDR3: SVFGDYGYT

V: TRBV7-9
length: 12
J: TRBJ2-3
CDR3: ASSLVGAQYVRY

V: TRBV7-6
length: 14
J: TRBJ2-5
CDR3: ASSFLAGAFQETQY

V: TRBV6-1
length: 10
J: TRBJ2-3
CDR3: ASSAGTDTQY

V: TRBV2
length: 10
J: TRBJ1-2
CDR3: ASIDRNYGYT

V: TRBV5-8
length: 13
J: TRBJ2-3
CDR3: ASSLGLVGTDTQY

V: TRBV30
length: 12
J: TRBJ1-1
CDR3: AWSVLLVNTEAF

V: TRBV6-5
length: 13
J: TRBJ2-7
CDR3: ASRKDSGASYEQY

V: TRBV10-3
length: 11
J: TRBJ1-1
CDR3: ATWDRGNTEAF

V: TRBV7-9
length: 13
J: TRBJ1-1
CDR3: ASSLGGGQGPEAF

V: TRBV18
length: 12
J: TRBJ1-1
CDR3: ASSPGSDITEAF

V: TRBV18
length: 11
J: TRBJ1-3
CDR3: ASSTGAGNTIY

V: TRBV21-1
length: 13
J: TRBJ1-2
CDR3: ASSKDRGGNYGYT

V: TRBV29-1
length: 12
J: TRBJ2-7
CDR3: SVRDADRGDEQY

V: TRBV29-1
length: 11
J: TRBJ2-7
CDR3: SVWTVSSYEQY

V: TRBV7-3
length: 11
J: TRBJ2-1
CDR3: ASSLTSDNEQF

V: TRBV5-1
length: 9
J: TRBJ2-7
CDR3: ASSIAGEQY

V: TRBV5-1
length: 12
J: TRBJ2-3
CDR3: ASSPTGQPDTQY

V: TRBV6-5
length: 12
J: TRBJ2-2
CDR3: ASSRQGYTGELF

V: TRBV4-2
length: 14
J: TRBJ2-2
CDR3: ASSPRDRANTGELF

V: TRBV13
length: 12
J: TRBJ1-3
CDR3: ASSPGDFGNTIY

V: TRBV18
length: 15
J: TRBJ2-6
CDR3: ASSLTTGTLGANVLT

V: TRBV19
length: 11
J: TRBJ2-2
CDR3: ASSIDRLRELF

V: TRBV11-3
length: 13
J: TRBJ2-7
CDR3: ASSPGTGGYYEQY

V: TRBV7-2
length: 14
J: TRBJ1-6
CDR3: ASSLGPQGASSPLH

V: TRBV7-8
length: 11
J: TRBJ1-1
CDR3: ASSFTPLDQAF

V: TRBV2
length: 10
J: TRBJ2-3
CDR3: ASRGLAGTQY

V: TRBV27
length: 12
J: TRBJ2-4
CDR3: ASSLTGGSGIQY

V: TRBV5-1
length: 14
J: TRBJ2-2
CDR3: ASSLTTTANTGELF

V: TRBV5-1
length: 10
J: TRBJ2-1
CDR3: ASSGDYNEQF

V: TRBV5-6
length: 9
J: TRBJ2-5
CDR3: ASSFGKTQY